A selection of T cell receptor beta chains follows, all from one sample in a study of blood T cell repertoires in COVID-19. Using immunoSEQ multiplex PCR, the repertoire was profiled, and TCRdb retains in-frame clones only, with some absent. Of roughly 100,000 clones in the sample, less than 85% are singletons; the top ten hold 20% to 25%. Sequenced input: peripheral blood. The receptors were sampled from a man between 65 and 79 years old with active or convalescent COVID-19. CDR3s include the opening cysteine and the closing phenylalanine or tryptophan. D genes are given only for firm matches. Clone size, where shown, is once, few, many, or a class for clones that have expanded.

>TRBD2|once|TRBJ2-1|TRBV5-1
CASSLAPLAGANNEQFF
TGCGCCAGCAGCTTGGCCCCCCTAGCGGGGGCCAACAATGAGCAGTTCTTC
>.|.|TRBJ2-1|TRBV11-2
CASSLTVTHTVGNEQFF
TGTGCCAGCAGCTTGACAGTCACACACACAGTGGGCAATGAGCAGTTCTTC
>TRBD2|.|TRBJ2-3|TRBV6-5
CASSWAAGGTDTQYF
TGTGCCAGCAGCTGGGCAGCGGGGGGTACAGATACGCAGTATTTT
>.|few|TRBJ1-5|TRBV21-1
CASSKASDRGNQPQHF
TGTGCCAGCAGCAAAGCTTCGGACAGGGGAAATCAGCCCCAGCATTTT
>TRBD2|once|TRBJ2-5|TRBV10-3
CAISVGLAGGAETQYF
TGTGCCATCAGTGTAGGACTAGCGGGAGGGGCAGAGACCCAGTACTTC
>.|.|TRBJ1-1|TRBV6-5
CATGVATEAFF
TGTGCCACAGGGGTGGCCACTGAAGCTTTCTTT
>.|.|TRBJ1-2|TRBV5-5
CASSLEHRRGYGYTF
TGTGCCAGCAGCTTGGAACACAGAAGGGGGTATGGCTACACCTTC
>TRBD1|.|TRBJ2-5|TRBV20-1
CSASGQGGETQYF
TGCAGTGCTAGTGGACAGGGTGGAGAGACCCAGTACTTC
>.|.|TRBJ1-2|TRBV6-5
CASSRDSANYGYTF
TGTGCCAGCAGCCGGGACTCAGCTAACTATGGCTACACCTTC
>TRBD1|many|TRBJ1-2|TRBV3-1/TRBV3-2
CASSPQPGQGKSYGYTF
TGTGCCAGCAGCCCCCAACCCGGACAGGGGAAGAGCTATGGCTACACCTTC
>.|.|TRBJ2-1|TRBV5-1
CASSWMDRVNNEQFF
TGCGCCAGCAGCTGGATGGACAGAGTCAACAATGAGCAGTTCTTC
>TRBD2|.|TRBJ2-3|TRBV7-3
CASSPEGGRVRDTQYF
TGTGCCAGCAGCCCGGAGGGCGGGAGGGTTCGAGATACGCAGTATTTT
>TRBD1|.|TRBJ1-3|TRBV25-1
CASRLTGTAGNTIYF
TGTGCCAGCAGATTAACCGGGACAGCTGGAAACACCATATATTTT
>.|.|TRBJ2-1|TRBV14
CASSQDRGSSYNEQFF
TGTGCCAGCAGCCAAGATCGGGGAAGCTCCTACAATGAGCAGTTCTTC
>TRBD2|.|TRBJ2-5|TRBV5-1
CASSLKLAGAETQYF
TGCGCCAGCAGCCTGAAACTAGCGGGAGCAGAGACCCAGTACTTC
>TRBD2|.|TRBJ2-1|TRBV28
CASSLWETSGNNEQFF
TGTGCCAGCAGTTTATGGGAGACTAGCGGTAACAATGAGCAGTTCTTC
>.|.|TRBJ2-2|TRBV6-5
CASSYGQGVDTGELFF
TGTGCCAGCAGTTACGGGCAGGGCGTGGACACCGGGGAGCTGTTTTTT
>TRBD1|.|TRBJ1-4|TRBV2
CASATGTAYEKLFF
TGTGCCAGCGCCACCGGGACAGCATATGAAAAACTGTTTTTT
>TRBD1|.|TRBJ2-7|TRBV15
CATSPGQGREQYF
TGTGCCACCAGTCCAGGACAGGGGAGGGAGCAGTACTTC
>.|.|TRBJ1-4|TRBV14
CASSHSTEDNEKLFF
TGTGCCAGCAGCCATTCGACAGAGGATAATGAAAAACTGTTTTTT
>.|.|TRBJ2-5|TRBV15
CATSRDLAGVGGTQYF
TGTGCCACCAGCAGAGATCTGGCGGGCGTCGGGGGGACCCAGTACTTC
>TRBD1|many|TRBJ1-5|TRBV4-2
CASSQEQGGNQPQHF
TGTGCCAGCAGCCAAGAGCAGGGGGGCAATCAGCCCCAGCATTTT
>TRBD1|.|TRBJ2-7|TRBV5-1
CASSLRDRSYEQYF
TGCGCCAGCAGCTTAAGGGACAGATCATACGAGCAGTACTTC
>.|.|TRBJ1-2|TRBV28
CASRSGHGYTF
TGTGCCAGCAGGAGTGGGCATGGCTACACCTTC
>TRBD1|.|TRBJ1-1|TRBV27
CASKLQGGRTEAFF
TGTGCCAGCAAGTTACAGGGGGGGAGGACTGAAGCTTTCTTT
>.|.|TRBJ2-1|TRBV7-3
CASSSLAEYNEQFF
TGTGCCAGCAGCTCTTTAGCGGAGTACAATGAGCAGTTCTTC
>TRBD1|few|TRBJ2-5|TRBV30
CAWSVQGWQETQYF
TGTGCCTGGAGTGTACAGGGGTGGCAAGAGACCCAGTACTTC
>.|.|TRBJ2-3|TRBV20-1
CSASSPGLADTQYF
TGCAGTGCTAGTAGCCCGGGGTTGGCAGATACGCAGTATTTT
>.|.|TRBJ1-5|TRBV19
CASSLWGRGTGLSLAHF
.
>TRBD1|.|TRBJ2-1|TRBV3-1/TRBV3-2
CASSQDRGQGYNEQFF
TGTGCCAGCAGCCAAGATCGGGGACAGGGTTACAATGAGCAGTTCTTC
>.|.|TRBJ2-4|TRBV6-5
CASSPWRLAKNIQYF
TGTGCCAGCAGTCCCTGGAGGCTAGCCAAAAACATTCAGTACTTC
>.|.|TRBJ2-5|TRBV4-1
CASSQGARGRGETQYF
TGCGCCAGCAGCCAAGGGGCGCGGGGCCGGGGTGAGACCCAGTACTTC
>TRBD1|.|TRBJ2-7|TRBV7-8
CASSQTGGLSYEQYF
TGTGCCAGCAGCCAAACAGGGGGCTTATCCTACGAGCAGTACTTC
>.|.|TRBJ2-2|TRBV5-1
CASRVAPGGAGELFF
TGCGCCAGCAGAGTGGCCCCCGGCGGTGCCGGGGAGCTGTTTTTT
>TRBD1|.|TRBJ1-2|TRBV5-4
CASTRGQGAPGYTF
TGTGCCAGCACCCGAGGACAGGGGGCGCCCGGCTACACCTTC
>TRBD2|.|TRBJ2-1|TRBV24-1
CATSDPSGSGGNEQFF
TGTGCCACCAGTGATCCAAGCGGGAGTGGAGGGAATGAGCAGTTCTTC
>.|.|TRBJ1-2|TRBV10-2
CASGLTSNYGYTF
TGCGCCAGCGGATTGACATCTAACTATGGCTACACCTTC
>.|.|TRBJ1-2|TRBV18
CASSLHRTANYGYTF
TGTGCCAGCTCACTGCACCGGACAGCTAACTATGGCTACACCTTC
>TRBD1|.|TRBJ1-1|TRBV6-5
CAASRDSLNTEAFF
TGTGCCGCATCGCGGGACAGTCTTAACACTGAAGCTTTCTTT
>TRBD1|.|TRBJ1-5|TRBV27
CASSLTQGYQPQHF
TGTGCCAGCAGTTTAACACAGGGGTATCAGCCCCAGCATTTT
>.|.|TRBJ2-7|TRBV28
CASTMGNRAWYEQYF
TGTGCCAGCACGATGGGTAACAGGGCATGGTACGAGCAGTACTTC
>.|.|TRBJ1-1|TRBV2
CASSDDSRTEAFF
TGTGCCAGCAGTGATGACAGTCGGACTGAAGCTTTCTTT